The sequence of this TCR beta chain was determined in a study of blood T cell repertoires in COVID-19. Clones were read by immunoSEQ multiplex PCR, and TCRdb kept only the in-frame ones, dropping some. The profile shows just over 90,000 clones, roughly 79% of them singletons. With 0 bases removed from V and 8 bases from J, the gap between germline ends came to 13 bases. The CDR3 runs to 14 residues. In germline, CDR1 is SGHVS, CDR2 FQNEAQ. V gene TRBV7-8 combines with J gene TRBJ1-2, with D possibly TRBD1 on 6 matching bases. The material sequenced was peripheral blood. The receptor was isolated from a human donor in a cohort sampled during active COVID-19. The CDR3 loop reads CASSLAQGTRGYTF. The CDR3 coding sequence is TGTGCCAGCAGCTTAGCCCAGGGGACAAGGGGCTACACCTTC.